This section outlines one TCR beta chain sequence together with its context. No antigen is known for it. With UMI labels, 5' RACE was used to prepare the TRB cDNA libraries. After re-calling the 5' RACE reads, TCRdb lists one entry per CDR3 protein, DNA absent. This sample contains some 150,000 distinct CDR3 sequences. The CDR3 runs 14 residues. The entry originates in a study of CXCR3-negative and CXCR3-positive naive CD8 T cells. Naive CD8+ T cells showed CD45RO-CCR7+CD27+CD95-. General study points: Both of the naive subsets showed about the same high diversity, but memory CD8+ cells had much less. Compared with CXCR3-negative naive cells, CXCR3-positive naive cells showed more hydrophobic TRB CDR3s.

The sample comprised naive CXCR3+ CD8+ T cells from blood. Subset: CD45RO-CCR7+CD27+CD95- naive CD8+ T cells expressing CXCR3 (TNR3+). The TCR sequence derives from a human donor in good health. Some clones in this sample may be carry-over from other donors' samples. The chain links TRBV12-3 or TRBV12-4 to TRBJ2-1; as DNA is missing, the TRBD2 call by TCRdb cannot be tested. The CDR3 region is CASSFVAAPNEQFF.